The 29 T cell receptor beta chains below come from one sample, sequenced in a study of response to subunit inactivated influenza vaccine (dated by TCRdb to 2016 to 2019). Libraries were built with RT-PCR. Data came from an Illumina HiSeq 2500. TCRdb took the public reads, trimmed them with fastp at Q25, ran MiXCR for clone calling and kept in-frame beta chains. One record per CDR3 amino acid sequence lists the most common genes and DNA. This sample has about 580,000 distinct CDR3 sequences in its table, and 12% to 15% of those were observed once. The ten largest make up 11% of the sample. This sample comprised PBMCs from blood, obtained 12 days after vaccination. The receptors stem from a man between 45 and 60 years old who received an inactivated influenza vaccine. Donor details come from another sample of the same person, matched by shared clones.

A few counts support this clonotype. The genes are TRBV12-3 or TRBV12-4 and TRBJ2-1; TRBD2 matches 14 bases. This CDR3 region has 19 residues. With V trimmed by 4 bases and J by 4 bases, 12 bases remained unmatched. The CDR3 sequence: CASSSPGLAGVSPYNEQFF. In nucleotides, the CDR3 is TGTGCCAGCAGTTCTCCGGGACTAGCGGGAGTCAGTCCTTACAATGAGCAGTTCTTC.

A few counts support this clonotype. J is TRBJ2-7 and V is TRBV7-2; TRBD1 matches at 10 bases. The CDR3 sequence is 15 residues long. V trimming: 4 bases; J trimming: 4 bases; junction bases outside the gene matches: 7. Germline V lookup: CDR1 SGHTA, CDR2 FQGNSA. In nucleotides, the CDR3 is TGTGCCAGCAGCTCGCCGGGGACAGGGGCGTACGAGCAGTACTTC. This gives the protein CASSSPGTGAYEQYF.

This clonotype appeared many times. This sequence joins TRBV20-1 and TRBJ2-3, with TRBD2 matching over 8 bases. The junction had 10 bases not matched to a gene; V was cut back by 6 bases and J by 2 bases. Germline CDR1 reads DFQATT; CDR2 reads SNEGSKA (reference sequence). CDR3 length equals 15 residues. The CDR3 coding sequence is TGCAGTGCCGGGGGGGTGCGGGGGACCACAGATACGCAGTATTTT. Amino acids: CSAGGVRGTTDTQYF.

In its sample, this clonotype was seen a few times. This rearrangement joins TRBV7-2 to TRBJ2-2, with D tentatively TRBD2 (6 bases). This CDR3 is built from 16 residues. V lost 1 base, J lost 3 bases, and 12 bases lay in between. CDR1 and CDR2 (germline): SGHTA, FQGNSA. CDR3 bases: TGTGCCAGCAGCTTAGGACGCGGACTACACACCGGGGAGCTGTTTTTT. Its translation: CASSLGRGLHTGELFF.

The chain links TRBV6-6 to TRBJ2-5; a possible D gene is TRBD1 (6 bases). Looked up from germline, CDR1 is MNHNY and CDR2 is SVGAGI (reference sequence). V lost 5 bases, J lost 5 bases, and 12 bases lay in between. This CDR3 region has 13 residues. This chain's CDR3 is CASSRQVGETQYF. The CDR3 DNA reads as TGTGCCAGCAGTCGACAGGTTGGCGAGACCCAGTACTTC.

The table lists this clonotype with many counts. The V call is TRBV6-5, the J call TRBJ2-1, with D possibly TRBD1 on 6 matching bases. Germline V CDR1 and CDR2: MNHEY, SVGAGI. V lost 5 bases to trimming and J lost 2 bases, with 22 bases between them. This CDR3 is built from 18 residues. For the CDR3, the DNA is TGTGCCAGCAGTAAACTCGGCCTGAAGGGGGATCCCTACAATGAGCAGTTCTTC. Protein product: CASSKLGLKGDPYNEQFF.

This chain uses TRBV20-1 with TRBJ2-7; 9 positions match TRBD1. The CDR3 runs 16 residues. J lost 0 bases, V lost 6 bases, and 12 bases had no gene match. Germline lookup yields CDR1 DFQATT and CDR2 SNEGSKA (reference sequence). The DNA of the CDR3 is TGCAGTGCCTCGGAGTGGGGGACAGGGAGCTCCTACGAGCAGTACTTC. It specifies CSASEWGTGSSYEQYF.

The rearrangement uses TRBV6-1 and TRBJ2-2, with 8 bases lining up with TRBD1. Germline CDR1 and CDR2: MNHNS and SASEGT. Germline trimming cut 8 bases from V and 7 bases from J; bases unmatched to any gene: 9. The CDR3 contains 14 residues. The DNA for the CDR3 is TGTGCCAGCCGCGGACAGGGTTATATCGGGGAGCTGTTTTTT. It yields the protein CASRGQGYIGELFF.

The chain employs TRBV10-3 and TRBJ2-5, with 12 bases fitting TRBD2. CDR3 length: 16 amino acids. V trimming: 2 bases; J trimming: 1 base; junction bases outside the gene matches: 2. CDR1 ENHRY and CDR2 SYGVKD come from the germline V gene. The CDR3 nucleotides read TGTGCCATCAGTGAGCCACTAGCGGGGGGCCAAGAGACCCAGTACTTC. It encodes CAISEPLAGGQETQYF.

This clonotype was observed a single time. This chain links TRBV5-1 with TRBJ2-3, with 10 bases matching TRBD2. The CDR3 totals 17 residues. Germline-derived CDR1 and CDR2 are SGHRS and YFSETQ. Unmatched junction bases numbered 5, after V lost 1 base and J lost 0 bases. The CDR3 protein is CASSLSLAGASTDTQYF. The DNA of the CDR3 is TGCGCCAGCAGCTTGTCGCTAGCGGGGGCTAGCACAGATACGCAGTATTTT. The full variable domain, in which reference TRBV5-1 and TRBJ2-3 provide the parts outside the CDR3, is KAGVTQTPRYLIKTRGQQVTLSCSPISGHRSVSWYQQTPGQGLQFLFEYFSETQRNKGNFPGRFSGRQFSNSRSEMNVSTLELGDSALYLCASSLSLAGASTDTQYFGPGTRLTVL.

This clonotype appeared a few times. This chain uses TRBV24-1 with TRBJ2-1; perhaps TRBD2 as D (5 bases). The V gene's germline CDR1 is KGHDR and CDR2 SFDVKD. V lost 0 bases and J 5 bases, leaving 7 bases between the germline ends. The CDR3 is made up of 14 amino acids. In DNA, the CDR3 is TGTGCCACCAGTGATTTGTGGCGGGACAATGAGCAGTTCTTC. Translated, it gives CATSDLWRDNEQFF.

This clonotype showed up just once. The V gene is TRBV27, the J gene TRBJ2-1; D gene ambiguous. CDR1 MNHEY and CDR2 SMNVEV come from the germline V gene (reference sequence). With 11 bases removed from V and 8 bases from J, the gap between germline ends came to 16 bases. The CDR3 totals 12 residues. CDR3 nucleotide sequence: TGTGCCGGCCCCAGCTCCCCTGATGAGCAGTTCTTC. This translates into CAGPSSPDEQFF.

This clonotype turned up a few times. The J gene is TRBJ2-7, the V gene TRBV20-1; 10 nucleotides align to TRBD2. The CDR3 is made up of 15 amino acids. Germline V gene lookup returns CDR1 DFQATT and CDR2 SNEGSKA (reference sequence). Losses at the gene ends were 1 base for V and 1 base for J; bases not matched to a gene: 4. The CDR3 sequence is CSARGSSGRSYEQYF. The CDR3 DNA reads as TGCAGTGCTAGAGGTTCTAGCGGGAGATCCTACGAGCAGTACTTC.

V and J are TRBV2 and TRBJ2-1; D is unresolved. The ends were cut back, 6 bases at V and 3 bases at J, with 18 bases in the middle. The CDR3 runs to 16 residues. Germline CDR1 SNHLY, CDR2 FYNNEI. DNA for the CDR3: TGTGCCAGCAGCAAAGGAAGGAGTACTTACTACAATGAGCAGTTCTTC. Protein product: CASSKGRSTYYNEQFF.

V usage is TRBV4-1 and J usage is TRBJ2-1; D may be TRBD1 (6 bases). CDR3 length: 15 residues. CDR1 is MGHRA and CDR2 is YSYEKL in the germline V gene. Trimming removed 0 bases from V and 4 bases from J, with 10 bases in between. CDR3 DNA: TGCGCCAGCAGCCAAGAACAGGGAGCGTACAATGAGCAGTTCTTC. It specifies CASSQEQGAYNEQFF.

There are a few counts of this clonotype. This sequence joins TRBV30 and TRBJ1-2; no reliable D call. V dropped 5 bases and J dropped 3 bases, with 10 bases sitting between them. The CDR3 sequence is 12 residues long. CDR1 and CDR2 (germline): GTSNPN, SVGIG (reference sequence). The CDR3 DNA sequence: TGTGCCTGGTCTCTTCCGTACTATGGCTACACCTTC. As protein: CAWSLPYYGYTF.

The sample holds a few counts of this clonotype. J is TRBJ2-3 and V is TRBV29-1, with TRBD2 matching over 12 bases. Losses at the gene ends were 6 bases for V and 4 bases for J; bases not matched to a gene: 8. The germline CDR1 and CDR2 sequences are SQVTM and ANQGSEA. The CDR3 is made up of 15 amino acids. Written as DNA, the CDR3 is TGCAGCGTGAAGGCTAGCGGGGGGGCCCCAGATACGCAGTATTTT. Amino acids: CSVKASGGAPDTQYF.

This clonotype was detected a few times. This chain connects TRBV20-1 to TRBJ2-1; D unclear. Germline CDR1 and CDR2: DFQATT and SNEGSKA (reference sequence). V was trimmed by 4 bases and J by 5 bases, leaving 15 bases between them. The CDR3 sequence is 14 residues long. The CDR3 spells CSAIVPPNNNEQFF. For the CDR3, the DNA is TGCAGTGCTATTGTACCCCCCAATAACAATGAGCAGTTCTTC.

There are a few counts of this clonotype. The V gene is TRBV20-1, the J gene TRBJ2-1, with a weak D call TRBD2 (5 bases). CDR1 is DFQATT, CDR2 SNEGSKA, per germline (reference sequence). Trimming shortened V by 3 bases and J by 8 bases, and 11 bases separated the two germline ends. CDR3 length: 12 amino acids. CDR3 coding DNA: TGCAGTGCTAGCCGACCTAGCCATGAGCAGTTCTTC. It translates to CSASRPSHEQFF.

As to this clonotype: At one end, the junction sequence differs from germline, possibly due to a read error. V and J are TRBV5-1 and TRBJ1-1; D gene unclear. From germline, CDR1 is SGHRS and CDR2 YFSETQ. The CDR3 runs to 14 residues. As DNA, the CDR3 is TGCGCCAGCAGACCCTTCGACATATCTCCGCGTCTGGCCTTT. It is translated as CASRPFDISPRLAF.

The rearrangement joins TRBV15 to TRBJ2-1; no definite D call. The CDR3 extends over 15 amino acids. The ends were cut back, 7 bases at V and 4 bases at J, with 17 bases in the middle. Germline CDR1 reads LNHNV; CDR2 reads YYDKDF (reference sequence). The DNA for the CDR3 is TGTGCCACCACCCCGCGAGTTGGCCTGTACAATGAGCAGTTCTTC. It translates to CATTPRVGLYNEQFF.

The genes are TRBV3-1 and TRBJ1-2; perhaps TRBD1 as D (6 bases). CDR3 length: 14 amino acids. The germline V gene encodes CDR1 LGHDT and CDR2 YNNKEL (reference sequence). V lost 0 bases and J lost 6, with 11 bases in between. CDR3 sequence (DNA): TGTGCCAGCAGCCAAGAAGGGGGGGTCAATGGCTACACCTTC. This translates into CASSQEGGVNGYTF.

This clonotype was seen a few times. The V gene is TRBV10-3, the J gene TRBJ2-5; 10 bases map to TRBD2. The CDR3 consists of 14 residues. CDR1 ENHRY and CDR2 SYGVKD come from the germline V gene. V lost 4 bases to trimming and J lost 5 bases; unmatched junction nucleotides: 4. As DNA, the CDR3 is TGTGCCATCAGTGGGACTAGCGGTATGGAGACCCAGTACTTC. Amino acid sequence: CAISGTSGMETQYF.

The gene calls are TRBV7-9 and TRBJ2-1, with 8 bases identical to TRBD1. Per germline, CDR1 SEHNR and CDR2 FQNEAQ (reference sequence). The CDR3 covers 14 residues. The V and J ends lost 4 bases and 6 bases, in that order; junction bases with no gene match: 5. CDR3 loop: CASSSDRGFNEQFF. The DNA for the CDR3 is TGTGCCAGCAGCTCCGACAGGGGTTTCAATGAGCAGTTCTTC.

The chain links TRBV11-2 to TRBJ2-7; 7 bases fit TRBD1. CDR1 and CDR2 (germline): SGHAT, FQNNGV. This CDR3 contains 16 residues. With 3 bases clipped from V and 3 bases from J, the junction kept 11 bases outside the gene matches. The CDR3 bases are TGTGCCAGCAGCTTCGACACGGACAGGCGATACTACGAGCAGTACTTC. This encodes CASSFDTDRRYYEQYF.

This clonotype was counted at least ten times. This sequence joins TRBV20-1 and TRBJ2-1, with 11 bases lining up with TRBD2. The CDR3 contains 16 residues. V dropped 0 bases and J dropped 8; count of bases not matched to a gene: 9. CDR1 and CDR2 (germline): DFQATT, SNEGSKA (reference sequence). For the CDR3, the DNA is TGCAGTGCTAGAGATCCCAATAGCGGGAGGGCCGATGAGCAGTTCTTC. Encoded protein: CSARDPNSGRADEQFF.

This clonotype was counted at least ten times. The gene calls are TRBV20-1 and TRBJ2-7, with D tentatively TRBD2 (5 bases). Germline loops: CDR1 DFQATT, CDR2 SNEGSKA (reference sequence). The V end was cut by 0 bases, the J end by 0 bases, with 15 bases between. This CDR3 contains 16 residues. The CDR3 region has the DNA TGCAGTGCTAGAGATGGGAGTGCCGGATCCTCCTACGAGCAGTACTTC. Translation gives CSARDGSAGSSYEQYF.

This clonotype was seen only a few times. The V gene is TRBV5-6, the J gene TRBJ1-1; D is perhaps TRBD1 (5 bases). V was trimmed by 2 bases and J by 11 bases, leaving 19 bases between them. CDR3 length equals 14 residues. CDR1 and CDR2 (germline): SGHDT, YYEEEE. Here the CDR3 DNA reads TGTGCCAGCAGCTTTGGGACTGTTGGCGGGCGGGCTTTCTTT. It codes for CASSFGTVGGRAFF.

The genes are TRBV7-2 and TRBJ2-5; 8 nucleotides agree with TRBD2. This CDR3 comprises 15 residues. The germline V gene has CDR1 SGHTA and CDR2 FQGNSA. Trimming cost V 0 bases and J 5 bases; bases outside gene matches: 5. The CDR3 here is CASSLARSGGETQYF. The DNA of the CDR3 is TGTGCCAGCAGCTTAGCGCGAAGCGGGGGCGAGACCCAGTACTTC.